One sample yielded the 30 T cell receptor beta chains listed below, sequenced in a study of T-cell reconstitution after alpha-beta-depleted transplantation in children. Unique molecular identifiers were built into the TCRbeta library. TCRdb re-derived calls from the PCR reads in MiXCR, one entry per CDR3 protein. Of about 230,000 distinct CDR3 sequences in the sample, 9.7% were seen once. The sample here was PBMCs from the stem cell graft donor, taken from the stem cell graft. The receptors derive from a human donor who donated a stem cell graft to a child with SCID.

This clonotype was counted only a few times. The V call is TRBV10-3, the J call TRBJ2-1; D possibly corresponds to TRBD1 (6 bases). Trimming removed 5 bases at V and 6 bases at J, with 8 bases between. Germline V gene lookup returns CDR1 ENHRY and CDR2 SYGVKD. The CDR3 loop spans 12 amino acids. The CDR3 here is CAISQGGNEQFF. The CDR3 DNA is TGTGCCATCAGTCAAGGGGGCAATGAGCAGTTCTTC.

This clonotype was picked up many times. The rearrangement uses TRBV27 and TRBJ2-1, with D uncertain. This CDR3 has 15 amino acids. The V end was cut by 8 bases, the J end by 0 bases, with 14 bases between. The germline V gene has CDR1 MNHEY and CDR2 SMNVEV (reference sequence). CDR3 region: CASEEVGTSYNEQFF. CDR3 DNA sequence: TGTGCCAGCGAAGAGGTGGGAACCTCCTACAATGAGCAGTTCTTC.

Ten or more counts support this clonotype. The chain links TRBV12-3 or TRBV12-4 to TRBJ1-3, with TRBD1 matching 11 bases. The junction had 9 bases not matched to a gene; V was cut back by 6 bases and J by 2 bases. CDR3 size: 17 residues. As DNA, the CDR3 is TGTGCCAGCAGGACCGGGACAGGGGGAGTCGCTGGAAACACCATATATTTT. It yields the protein CASRTGTGGVAGNTIYF.

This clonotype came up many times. The CDR3 DNA is TGCGCCAGCAGCTTGGTACCTACGGGTGAGCAGTTCTTC. Encoded protein: CASSLVPTGEQFF. The chain couples TRBV5-1 to TRBJ2-1; no clear D. V gave up 0 bases and J gave up 9 bases, with 10 bases separating them. The CDR3 spans 13 residues. Germline CDR1 SGHRS, CDR2 YFSETQ. Using reference TRBV5-1 and TRBJ2-1 for the parts outside the CDR3, the full variable domain is KAGVTQTPRYLIKTRGQQVTLSCSPISGHRSVSWYQQTPGQGLQFLFEYFSETQRNKGNFPGRFSGRQFSNSRSEMNVSTLELGDSALYLCASSLVPTGEQFFGPGTRLTVL.

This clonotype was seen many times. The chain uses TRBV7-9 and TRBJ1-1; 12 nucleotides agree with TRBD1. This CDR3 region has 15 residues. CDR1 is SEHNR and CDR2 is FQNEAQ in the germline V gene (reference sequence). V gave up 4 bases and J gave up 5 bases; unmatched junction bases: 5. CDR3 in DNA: TGTGCCAGCAGCTGGGGACAGGGGGCCGAAACTGAAGCTTTCTTT. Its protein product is CASSWGQGAETEAFF. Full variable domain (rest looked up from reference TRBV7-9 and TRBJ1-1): DTGVSQNPRHKITKRGQNVTFRCDPISEHNRLYWYRQTLGQGPEFLTYFQNEAQLEKSRLLSDRFSAERPKGSFSTLEIQRTEQGDSAMYLCASSWGQGAETEAFFGQGTRLTVV.

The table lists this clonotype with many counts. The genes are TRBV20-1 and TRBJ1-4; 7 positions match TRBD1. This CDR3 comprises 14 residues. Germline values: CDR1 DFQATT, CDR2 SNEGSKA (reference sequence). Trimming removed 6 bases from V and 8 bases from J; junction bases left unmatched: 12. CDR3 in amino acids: CSAFYRGRNEKLFF. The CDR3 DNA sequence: TGCAGTGCATTTTACAGGGGAAGGAACGAAAAACTGTTTTTT.

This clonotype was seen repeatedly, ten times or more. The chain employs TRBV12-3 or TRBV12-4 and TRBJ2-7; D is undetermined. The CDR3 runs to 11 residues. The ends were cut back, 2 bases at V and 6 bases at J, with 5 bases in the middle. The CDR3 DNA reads TGTGCCAGCAGTTTACGGGTCGAGCAGTACTTC. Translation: CASSLRVEQYF.

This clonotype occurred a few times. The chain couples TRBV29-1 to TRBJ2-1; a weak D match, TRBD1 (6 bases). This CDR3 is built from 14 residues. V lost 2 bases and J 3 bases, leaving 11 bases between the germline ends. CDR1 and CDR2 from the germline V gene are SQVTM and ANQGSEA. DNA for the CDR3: TGCAGCGTTGAACCCGGGACACTCTACAATGAGCAGTTCTTC. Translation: CSVEPGTLYNEQFF.

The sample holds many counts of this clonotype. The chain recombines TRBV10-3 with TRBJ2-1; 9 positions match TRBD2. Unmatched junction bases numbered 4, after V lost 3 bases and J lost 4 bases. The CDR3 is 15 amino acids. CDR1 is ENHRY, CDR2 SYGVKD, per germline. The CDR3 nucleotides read TGTGCCATCAGTGACCCAGCGGGGGGATACAATGAGCAGTTCTTC. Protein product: CAISDPAGGYNEQFF.

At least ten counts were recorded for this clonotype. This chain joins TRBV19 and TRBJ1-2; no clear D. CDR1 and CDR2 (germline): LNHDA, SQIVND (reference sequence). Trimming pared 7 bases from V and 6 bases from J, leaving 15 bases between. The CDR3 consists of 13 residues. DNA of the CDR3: TGTGCCAGTACACGCAGGAATTCGAATGGCTACACCTTC. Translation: CASTRRNSNGYTF.

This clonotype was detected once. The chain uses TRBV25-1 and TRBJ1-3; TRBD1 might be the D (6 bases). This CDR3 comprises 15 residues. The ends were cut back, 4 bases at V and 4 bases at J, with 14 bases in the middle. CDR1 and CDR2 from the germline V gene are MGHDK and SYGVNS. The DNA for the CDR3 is TGTGCCAGCAGTGTAACAGGGCCTCCGGGAAACACCATATATTTT. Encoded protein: CASSVTGPPGNTIYF.

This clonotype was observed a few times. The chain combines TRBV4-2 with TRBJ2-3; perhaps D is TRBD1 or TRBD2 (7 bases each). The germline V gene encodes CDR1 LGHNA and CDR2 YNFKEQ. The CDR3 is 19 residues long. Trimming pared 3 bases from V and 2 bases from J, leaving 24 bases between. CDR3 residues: CASSQRVFASGTATDTQYF. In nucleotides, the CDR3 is TGTGCCAGCAGCCAGAGGGTATTTGCGAGCGGGACAGCCACAGATACGCAGTATTTT.

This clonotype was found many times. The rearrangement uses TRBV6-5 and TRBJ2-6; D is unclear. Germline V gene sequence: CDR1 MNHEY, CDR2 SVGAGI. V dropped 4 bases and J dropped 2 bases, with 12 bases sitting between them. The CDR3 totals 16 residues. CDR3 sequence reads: CASSSHRATGANVLTF. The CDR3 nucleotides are TGTGCCAGCAGTTCGCACCGTGCCACTGGGGCCAACGTCCTGACTTTC.

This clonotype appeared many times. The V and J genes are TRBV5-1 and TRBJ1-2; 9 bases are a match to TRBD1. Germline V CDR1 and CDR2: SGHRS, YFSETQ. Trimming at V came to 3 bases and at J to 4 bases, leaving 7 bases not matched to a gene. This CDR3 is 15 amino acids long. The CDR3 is CASSSGQGSTYGYTF. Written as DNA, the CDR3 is TGCGCCAGCAGCTCGGGACAGGGATCAACCTATGGCTACACCTTC.

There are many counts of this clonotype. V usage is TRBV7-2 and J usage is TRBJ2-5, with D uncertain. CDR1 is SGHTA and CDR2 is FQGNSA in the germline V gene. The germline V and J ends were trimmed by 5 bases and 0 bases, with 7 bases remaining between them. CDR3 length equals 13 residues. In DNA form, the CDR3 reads TGTGCCAGCAGCCGACCGTACCAAGAGACCCAGTACTTC. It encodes CASSRPYQETQYF.

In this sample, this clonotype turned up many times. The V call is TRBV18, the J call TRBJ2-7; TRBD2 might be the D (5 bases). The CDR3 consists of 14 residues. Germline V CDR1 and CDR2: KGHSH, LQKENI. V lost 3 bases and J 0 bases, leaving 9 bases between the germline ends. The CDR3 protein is CASSPGGFSYEQYF. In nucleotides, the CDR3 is TGTGCCAGCTCACCGGGCGGGTTCTCCTACGAGCAGTACTTC.

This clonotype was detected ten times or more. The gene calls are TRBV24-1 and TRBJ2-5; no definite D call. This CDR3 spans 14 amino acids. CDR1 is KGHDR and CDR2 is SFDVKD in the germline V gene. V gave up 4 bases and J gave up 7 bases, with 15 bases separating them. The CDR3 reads CATSDSGLPGTQYF. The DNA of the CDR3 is TGTGCCACCAGTGACTCAGGCCTGCCTGGGACCCAGTACTTC.

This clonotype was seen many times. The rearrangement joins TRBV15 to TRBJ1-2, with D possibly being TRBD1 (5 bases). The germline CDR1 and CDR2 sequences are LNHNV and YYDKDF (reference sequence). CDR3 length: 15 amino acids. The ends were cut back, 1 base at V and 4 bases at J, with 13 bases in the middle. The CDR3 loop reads CATSRAGAASYGYTF. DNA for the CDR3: TGTGCCACCAGCAGAGCCGGGGCGGCGAGCTATGGCTACACCTTC. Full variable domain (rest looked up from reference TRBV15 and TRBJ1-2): DAMVIQNPRYQVTQFGKPVTLSCSQTLNHNVMYWYQQKSSQAPKLLFHYYDKDFNNEADTPDNFQSRRPNTSFCFLDIRSPGLGDTAMYLCATSRAGAASYGYTFGSGTRLTVV.

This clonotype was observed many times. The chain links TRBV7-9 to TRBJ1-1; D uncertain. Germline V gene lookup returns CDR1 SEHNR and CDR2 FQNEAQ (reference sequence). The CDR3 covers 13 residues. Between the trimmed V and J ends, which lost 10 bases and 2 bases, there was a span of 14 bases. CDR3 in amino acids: CAIGRTTNTEAFF. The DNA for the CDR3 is TGTGCCATTGGTCGAACCACAAACACTGAAGCTTTCTTT.

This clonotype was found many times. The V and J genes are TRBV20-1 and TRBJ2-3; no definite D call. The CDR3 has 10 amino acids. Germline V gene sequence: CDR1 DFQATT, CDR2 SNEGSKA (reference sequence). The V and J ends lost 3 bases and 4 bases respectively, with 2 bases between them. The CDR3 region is CSASSDTQYF. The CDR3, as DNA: TGCAGTGCTAGCTCAGATACGCAGTATTTT.

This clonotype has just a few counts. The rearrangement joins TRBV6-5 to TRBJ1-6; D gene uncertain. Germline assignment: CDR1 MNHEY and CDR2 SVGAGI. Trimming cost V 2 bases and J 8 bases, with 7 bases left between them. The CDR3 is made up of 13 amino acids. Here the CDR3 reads CASSYEPDSPLHF. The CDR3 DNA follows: TGTGCCAGCAGTTACGAACCGGATTCACCCCTCCACTTT.

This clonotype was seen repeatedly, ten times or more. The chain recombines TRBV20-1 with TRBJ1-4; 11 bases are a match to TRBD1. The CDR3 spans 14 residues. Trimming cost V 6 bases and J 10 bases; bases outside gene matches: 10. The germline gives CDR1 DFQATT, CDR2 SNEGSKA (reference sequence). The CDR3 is CSAHPGQGGGKLFF. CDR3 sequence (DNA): TGCAGTGCGCATCCGGGACAGGGGGGTGGAAAACTGTTTTTT.

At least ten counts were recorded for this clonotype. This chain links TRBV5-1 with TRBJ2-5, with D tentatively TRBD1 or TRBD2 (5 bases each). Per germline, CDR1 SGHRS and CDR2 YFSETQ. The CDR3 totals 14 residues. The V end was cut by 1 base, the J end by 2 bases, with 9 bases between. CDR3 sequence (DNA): TGCGCCAGCAGCTTGATGGGGACGCAAGAGACCCAGTACTTC. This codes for CASSLMGTQETQYF. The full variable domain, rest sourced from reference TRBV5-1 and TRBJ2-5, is KAGVTQTPRYLIKTRGQQVTLSCSPISGHRSVSWYQQTPGQGLQFLFEYFSETQRNKGNFPGRFSGRQFSNSRSEMNVSTLELGDSALYLCASSLMGTQETQYFGPGTRLLVL.

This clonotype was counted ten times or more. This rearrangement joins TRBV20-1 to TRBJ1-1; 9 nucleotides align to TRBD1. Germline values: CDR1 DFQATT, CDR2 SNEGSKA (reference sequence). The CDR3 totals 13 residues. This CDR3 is CRAHRGRNTEAFF. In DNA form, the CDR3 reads TGCAGGGCCCACAGGGGGCGGAACACTGAAGCTTTCTTT.

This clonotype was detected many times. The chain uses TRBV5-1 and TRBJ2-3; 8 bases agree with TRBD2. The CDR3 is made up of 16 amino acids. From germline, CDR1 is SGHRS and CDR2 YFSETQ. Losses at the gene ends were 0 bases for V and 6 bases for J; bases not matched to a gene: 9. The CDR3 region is CASSLGSSGGLDTQYF. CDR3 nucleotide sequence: TGCGCCAGCAGCTTGGGATCCAGCGGGGGACTGGATACGCAGTATTTT.

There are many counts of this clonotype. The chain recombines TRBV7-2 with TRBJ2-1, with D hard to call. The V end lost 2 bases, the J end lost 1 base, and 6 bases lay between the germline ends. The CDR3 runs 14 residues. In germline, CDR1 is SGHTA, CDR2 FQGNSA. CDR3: CASSLRPSYNEQFF. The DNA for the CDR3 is TGTGCCAGCAGCTTAAGGCCATCCTACAATGAGCAGTTCTTC.

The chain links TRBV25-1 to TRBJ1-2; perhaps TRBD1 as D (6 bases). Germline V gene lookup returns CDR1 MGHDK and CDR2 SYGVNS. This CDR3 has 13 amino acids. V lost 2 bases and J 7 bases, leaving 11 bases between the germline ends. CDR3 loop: CASSERGGLGYTF. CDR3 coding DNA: TGTGCCAGCAGTGAAAGGGGGGGCCTTGGCTACACCTTC.

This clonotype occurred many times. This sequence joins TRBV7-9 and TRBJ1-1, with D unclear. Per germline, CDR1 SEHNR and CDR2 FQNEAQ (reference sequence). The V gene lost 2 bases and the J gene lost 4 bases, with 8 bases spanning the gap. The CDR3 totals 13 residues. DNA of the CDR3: TGTGCCAGCAGCTTATGGGCCATCACTGAAGCTTTCTTT. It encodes CASSLWAITEAFF.

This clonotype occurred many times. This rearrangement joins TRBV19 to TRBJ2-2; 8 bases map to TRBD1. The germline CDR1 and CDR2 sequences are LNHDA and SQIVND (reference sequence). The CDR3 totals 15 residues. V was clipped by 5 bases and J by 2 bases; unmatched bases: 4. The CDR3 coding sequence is TGTGCCAGTAGTTTGGCAGGGGGCAACACCGGGGAGCTGTTTTTT. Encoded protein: CASSLAGGNTGELFF.

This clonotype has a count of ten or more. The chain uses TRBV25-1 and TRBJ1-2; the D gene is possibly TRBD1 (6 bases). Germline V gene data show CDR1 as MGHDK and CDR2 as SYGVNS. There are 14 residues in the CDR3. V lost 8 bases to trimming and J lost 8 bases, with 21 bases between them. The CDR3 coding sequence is TGTGCCAGCTCTGGGGGGCCCGATTCCTCCGGCTACACCTTC. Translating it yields CASSGGPDSSGYTF.